Shown below are 11 T cell receptor beta chains from a single sample sequenced in a study of cytomegalovirus exposure and HLA in healthy donors. Sequenced by immunoSEQ multiplex PCR; TCRdb stores in-frame clones only, minus some. The table records about 78,000 clones, 90% to 97% of them present only once. The specimen was PBMCs. The receptors derive from a man aged 18 to 29 in good health and CMV-seropositive.

The chain carries TRBV19 and TRBJ1-1; the D is unclear. Trimming left V 0 bases short and J 10 bases short, with 12 bases between. Germline CDR1 is LNHDA and CDR2 is SQIVND (reference sequence). The CDR3 has 13 amino acids. CDR3 loop: CASSIDREKLAFF. The CDR3 DNA reads as TGTGCCAGTAGTATAGATCGGGAAAAACTAGCTTTCTTT. The full variable domain, completed using reference TRBV19 and TRBJ1-1, is DGGITQSPKYLFRKEGQNVTLSCEQNLNHDAMYWYRQDPGQGLRLIYYSQIVNDFQKGDIAEGYSVSREKKESFPLTVTSAQKNPTAFYLCASSIDREKLAFFGQGTRLTVV.

The chain combines TRBV5-6 with TRBJ2-1; D is perhaps TRBD2 (6 bases). The CDR3 totals 15 residues. CDR1 SGHDT and CDR2 YYEEEE come from the germline V gene. Trimming cost V 4 bases and J 7 bases, with 18 bases left between them. CDR3 sequence (DNA): TGTGCCAGCAGCCCCGGGACTGGGCTGACGAATGAGCAGTTCTTC. Protein product: CASSPGTGLTNEQFF.

The rearrangement uses TRBV5-6 and TRBJ1-2; 8 bases are a match to TRBD1. The CDR3 extends over 16 amino acids. CDR1 is SGHDT, CDR2 YYEEEE, per germline. V dropped 2 bases and J dropped 5; count of bases not matched to a gene: 11. The CDR3 DNA is TGTGCCAGCAGCTTTGTTGAGGACAGGGAAGATTATGGCTACACCTTC. As protein: CASSFVEDREDYGYTF.

V usage is TRBV13 and J usage is TRBJ1-2; 7 nucleotides agree with TRBD1. The CDR3 length is 15 residues. Germline CDR1 is PRHDT and CDR2 is FYEKMQ (reference sequence). The V and J ends lost 0 bases and 3 bases, in that order; junction bases with no gene match: 4. The CDR3 sequence: CASSLGSTGDYGYTF. The CDR3, as DNA: TGTGCCAGCAGCTTAGGATCAACAGGGGACTATGGCTACACCTTC.

The V call is TRBV6-6, the J call TRBJ2-3, with 9 bases matching TRBD1. The ends lost 4 bases at V and 3 bases at J; junction bases unmatched: 2. The CDR3 spans 14 residues. Germline V gene data show CDR1 as MNHNY and CDR2 as SVGAGI (reference sequence). DNA for the CDR3: TGTGCCAGCAGTTGGGACAGGGTAACAGATACGCAGTATTTT. Protein product: CASSWDRVTDTQYF.

This sequence joins TRBV7-9 and TRBJ1-1; D may be TRBD1 (5 bases). Between the trimmed V and J ends, which lost 5 bases and 0 bases, there was a span of 16 bases. Germline assignment: CDR1 SEHNR and CDR2 FQNEAQ (reference sequence). The CDR3 is 16 residues long. The CDR3, as DNA: TGTGCCAGCAGCCTCGGGGCGGGGCGGATGAACACTGAAGCTTTCTTT. Its protein product is CASSLGAGRMNTEAFF. The variable domain in full, with the rest retrieved from reference TRBV7-9 and TRBJ1-1, is DTGVSQNPRHKITKRGQNVTFRCDPISEHNRLYWYRQTLGQGPEFLTYFQNEAQLEKSRLLSDRFSAERPKGSFSTLEIQRTEQGDSAMYLCASSLGAGRMNTEAFFGQGTRLTVV.

This clone was seen just once. The CDR3 nucleotides read TGTGCCAGCAGCCGGTCGGACAGGGTCTCGTACAATGAGCAGTTCTTC. It yields the protein CASSRSDRVSYNEQFF. The V gene is TRBV7-8, the J gene TRBJ2-1, with 8 bases fitting TRBD1. This CDR3 contains 16 residues. The ends lost 5 bases at V and 4 bases at J; junction bases unmatched: 10. Germline V CDR1 and CDR2: SGHVS, FQNEAQ.

This chain uses TRBV4-1 with TRBJ2-5, with D perhaps TRBD2 (6 bases). This CDR3 contains 14 residues. V lost 1 base and J 1 base, leaving 7 bases between the germline ends. Per germline, CDR1 MGHRA and CDR2 YSYEKL. CDR3 region: CASSQGEVQETQYF. CDR3 in DNA: TGCGCCAGCAGCCAAGGGGAGGTCCAAGAGACCCAGTACTTC.

V gene TRBV30 combines with J gene TRBJ2-2; 9 bases agree with TRBD1. This CDR3 comprises 16 residues. Germline CDR1 GTSNPN, CDR2 SVGIG (reference sequence). Trimming took 4 bases from V and 3 from J; bases not matched to a gene: 9. The CDR3 DNA sequence: TGTGCCTGGAAACGACCGGGACAGGGTTACACCGGGGAGCTGTTTTTT. Its translation: CAWKRPGQGYTGELFF.

V gene TRBV15 combines with J gene TRBJ1-5; 7 nucleotides agree with TRBD1. The CDR3 is made up of 18 amino acids. Germline CDR1 and CDR2: LNHNV and YYDKDF (reference sequence). Trimming cost V 1 base and J 0 bases; bases outside gene matches: 9. The CDR3 protein is CATSRGFDRADSNQPQHF. In DNA, the CDR3 is TGTGCCACCAGCAGAGGCTTCGACAGGGCTGATAGCAATCAGCCCCAGCATTTT.

V and J are TRBV7-8 and TRBJ2-7, with 9 bases matching TRBD2. CDR1 is SGHVS, CDR2 FQNEAQ, per germline. The CDR3 is 18 amino acids. J lost 1 base, V lost 3 bases, and 13 bases had no gene match. The CDR3 region has the DNA TGTGCCAGCAGCTTCTCTCGGATCCCTAGCGGGGTTTCCTACGAGCAGTACTTC. It yields the protein CASSFSRIPSGVSYEQYF.